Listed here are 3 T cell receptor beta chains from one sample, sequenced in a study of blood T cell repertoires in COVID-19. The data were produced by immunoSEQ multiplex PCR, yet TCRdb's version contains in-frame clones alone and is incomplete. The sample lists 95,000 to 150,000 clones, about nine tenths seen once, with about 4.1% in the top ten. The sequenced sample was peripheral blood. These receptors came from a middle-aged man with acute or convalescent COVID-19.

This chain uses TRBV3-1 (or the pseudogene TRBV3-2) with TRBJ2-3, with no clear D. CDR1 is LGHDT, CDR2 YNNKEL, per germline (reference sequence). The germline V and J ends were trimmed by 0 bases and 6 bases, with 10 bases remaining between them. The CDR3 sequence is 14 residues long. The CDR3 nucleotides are TGTGCCAGCAGCCAAGATGCCCTTGCGGATACGCAGTATTTT. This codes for CASSQDALADTQYF.

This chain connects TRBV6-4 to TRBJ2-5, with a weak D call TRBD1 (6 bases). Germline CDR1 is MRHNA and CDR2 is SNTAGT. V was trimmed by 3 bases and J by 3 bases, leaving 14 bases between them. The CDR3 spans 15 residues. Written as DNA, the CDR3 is TGTGCCAGCAGTGAAGTTGGACAGCCGAAAGAGACCCAGTACTTC. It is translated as CASSEVGQPKETQYF.

CDR3 nucleotides: TGTGCCAGTCAGGACAGGGGGTACACCGGGGAGCTGTTTTTT. Protein: CASQDRGYTGELFF. The chain carries TRBV19 and TRBJ2-2; 10 nucleotides match TRBD1. There are 14 residues in the CDR3. The germline V gene has CDR1 LNHDA and CDR2 SQIVND (reference sequence). V dropped 8 bases and J dropped 3; count of bases not matched to a gene: 3.